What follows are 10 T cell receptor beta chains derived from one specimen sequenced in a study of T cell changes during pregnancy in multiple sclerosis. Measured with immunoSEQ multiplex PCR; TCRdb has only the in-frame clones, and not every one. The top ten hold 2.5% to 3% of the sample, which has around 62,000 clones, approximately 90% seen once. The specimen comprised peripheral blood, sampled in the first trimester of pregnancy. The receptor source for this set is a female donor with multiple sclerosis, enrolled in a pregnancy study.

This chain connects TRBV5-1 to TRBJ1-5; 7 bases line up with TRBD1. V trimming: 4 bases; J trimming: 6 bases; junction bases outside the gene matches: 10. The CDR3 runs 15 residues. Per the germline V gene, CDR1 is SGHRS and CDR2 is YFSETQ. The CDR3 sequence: CASSPNSGGGQPQHF. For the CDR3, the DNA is TGCGCCAGCAGCCCAAACTCAGGGGGAGGTCAGCCCCAGCATTTT.

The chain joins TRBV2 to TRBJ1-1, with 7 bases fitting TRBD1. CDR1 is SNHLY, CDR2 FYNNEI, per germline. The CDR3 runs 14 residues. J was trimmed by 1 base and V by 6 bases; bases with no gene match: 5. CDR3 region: CASRNRQGNTEAFF. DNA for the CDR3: TGTGCCAGCAGAAATCGACAGGGGAACACTGAAGCTTTCTTT.

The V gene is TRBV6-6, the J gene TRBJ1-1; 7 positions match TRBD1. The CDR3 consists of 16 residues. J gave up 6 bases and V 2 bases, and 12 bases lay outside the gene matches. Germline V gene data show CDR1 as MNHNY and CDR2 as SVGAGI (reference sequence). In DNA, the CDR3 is TGTGCCAGCAGTTACCGGGACAGCACTCAATTCGCTGAAGCTTTCTTT. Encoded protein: CASSYRDSTQFAEAFF.

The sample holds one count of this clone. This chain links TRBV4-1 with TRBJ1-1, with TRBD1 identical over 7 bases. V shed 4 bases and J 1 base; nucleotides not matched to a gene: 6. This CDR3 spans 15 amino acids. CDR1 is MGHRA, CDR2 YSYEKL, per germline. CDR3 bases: TGCGCCAGCAGCCTCCCACAGGGGAAGAACACTGAAGCTTTCTTT. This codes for CASSLPQGKNTEAFF.

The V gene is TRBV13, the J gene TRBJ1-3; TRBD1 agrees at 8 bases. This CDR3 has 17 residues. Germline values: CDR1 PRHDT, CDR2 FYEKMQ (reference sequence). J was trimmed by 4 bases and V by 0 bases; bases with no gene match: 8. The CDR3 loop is CASSLGPQGARGNTIYF. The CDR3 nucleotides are TGTGCCAGCAGCTTAGGACCGCAGGGGGCGCGAGGAAACACCATATATTTT. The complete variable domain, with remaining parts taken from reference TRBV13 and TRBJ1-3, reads AAGVIQSPRHLIKEKRETATLKCYPIPRHDTVYWYQQGPGQDPQFLISFYEKMQSDKGSIPDRFSAQQFSDYHSELNMSSLELGDSALYFCASSLGPQGARGNTIYFGEGSWLTVV.

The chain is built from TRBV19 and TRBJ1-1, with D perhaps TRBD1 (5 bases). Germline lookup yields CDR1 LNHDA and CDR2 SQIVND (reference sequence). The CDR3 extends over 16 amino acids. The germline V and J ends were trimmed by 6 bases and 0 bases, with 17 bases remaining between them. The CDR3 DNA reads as TGTGCCAGTAGCGTGGGACTACAGCGCTTGAACACTGAAGCTTTCTTT. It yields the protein CASSVGLQRLNTEAFF.

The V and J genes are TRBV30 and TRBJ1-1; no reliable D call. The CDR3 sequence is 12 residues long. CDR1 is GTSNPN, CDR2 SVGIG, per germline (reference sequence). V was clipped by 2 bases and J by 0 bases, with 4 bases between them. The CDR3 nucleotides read TGTGCCTGGAGTAATATGAACACTGAAGCTTTCTTT. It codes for CAWSNMNTEAFF.

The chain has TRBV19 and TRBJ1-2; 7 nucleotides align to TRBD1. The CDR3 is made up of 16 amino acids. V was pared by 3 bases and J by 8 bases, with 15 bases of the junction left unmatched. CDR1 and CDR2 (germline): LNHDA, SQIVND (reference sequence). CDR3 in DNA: TGTGCCAGTAGTATGTTCGACAGGGTTTTAACGGGCGGCTACACCTTC. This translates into CASSMFDRVLTGGYTF.

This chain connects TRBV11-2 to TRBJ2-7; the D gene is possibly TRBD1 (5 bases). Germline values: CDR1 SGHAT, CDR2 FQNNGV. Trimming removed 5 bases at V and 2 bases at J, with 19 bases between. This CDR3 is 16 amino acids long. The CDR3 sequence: CASSPLNYRGTYEQYF. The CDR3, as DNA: TGTGCCAGCAGCCCCCTCAATTATAGGGGCACCTACGAGCAGTACTTC.

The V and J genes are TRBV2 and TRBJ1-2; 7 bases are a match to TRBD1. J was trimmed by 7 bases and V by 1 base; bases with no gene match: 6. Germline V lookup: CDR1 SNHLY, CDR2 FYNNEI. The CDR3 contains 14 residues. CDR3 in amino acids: CASSEDGQVRGYTF. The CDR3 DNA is TGTGCCAGCAGTGAAGACGGACAGGTGCGTGGCTACACCTTC.